This is a list of T cell receptor beta chains from one sample in a study of blood T cell repertoires in COVID-19. The protocol was immunoSEQ multiplex PCR, while the TCRdb copy is restricted to in-frame clones and leaves out a portion. This sample carries 40,000 to 55,000 clones, roughly 89% of them seen once, and the ten largest clones take roughly 6%. Sequencing input: peripheral blood. These TCRs come from a man aged 65-85 years with active COVID-19. Both conserved end residues are part of each CDR3. Each record gives: V gene, D gene, J gene, CDR3 protein, CDR3 DNA. D genes are given only for firm matches.

v_call: TRBV28; d_call: TRBD2; j_call: TRBJ2-1; cdr3_aa: CASSLTLQAGLPNEQFF; cdr3_nt: TGTGCCAGCAGTTTAACCCTACAAGCGGGGCTACCCAATGAGCAGTTCTTC
v_call: TRBV7-9; d_call: TRBD1; j_call: TRBJ1-2; cdr3_aa: CASSPRDRVGGYTF; cdr3_nt: TGTGCCAGCAGTCCCCGGGACAGGGTGGGTGGCTACACCTTC
v_call: TRBV9; d_call: TRBD2; j_call: TRBJ2-1; cdr3_aa: CASSERSGGHYNEQFF; cdr3_nt: TGTGCCAGCAGCGAACGAAGCGGGGGGCATTACAATGAGCAGTTCTTC
v_call: TRBV19; d_call: NA; j_call: TRBJ1-5; cdr3_aa: CASSIGQADNQPQHF; cdr3_nt: TGTGCCAGTAGTATAGGACAGGCCGACAATCAGCCCCAGCATTTT
v_call: TRBV9; d_call: NA; j_call: TRBJ2-3; cdr3_aa: CASSVAPPPDTQYF; cdr3_nt: TGTGCCAGCAGCGTAGCCCCCCCTCCAGATACGCAGTATTTT
v_call: TRBV7-2; d_call: TRBD1; j_call: TRBJ2-1; cdr3_aa: CASSLRGQGSNEQFF; cdr3_nt: TGTGCCAGCAGCTTAAGGGGACAGGGGTCCAATGAGCAGTTCTTC
v_call: TRBV14; d_call: TRBD1; j_call: TRBJ1-4; cdr3_aa: CASSQVTGAPNEKLFF; cdr3_nt: TGTGCCAGCAGCCAAGTCACAGGGGCCCCTAATGAAAAACTGTTTTTT
v_call: TRBV2; d_call: NA; j_call: TRBJ2-7; cdr3_aa: CASRGAVPYEQYF; cdr3_nt: TGTGCCAGCAGGGGCGCAGTACCCTACGAGCAGTACTTC
v_call: TRBV5-1; d_call: NA; j_call: TRBJ2-5; cdr3_aa: CASSLGVLVSETQYF; cdr3_nt: TGCGCCAGCAGCTTAGGTGTCCTAGTCTCAGAGACCCAGTACTTC
v_call: TRBV10-1; d_call: TRBD1; j_call: TRBJ1-1; cdr3_aa: CASSGQGFTEAFF; cdr3_nt: TGCGCCAGCAGTGGACAGGGGTTCACTGAAGCTTTCTTT
v_call: TRBV19; d_call: TRBD1; j_call: TRBJ1-2; cdr3_aa: CASSIRDRVDYGYTF; cdr3_nt: TGTGCCAGTAGTATCCGGGACAGGGTAGACTATGGCTACACCTTC
v_call: TRBV5-5; d_call: TRBD1; j_call: TRBJ1-5; cdr3_aa: CASSLGGTDLSLPQHF; cdr3_nt: TGTGCCAGCAGCTTGGGTGGGACAGATCTTTCTCTGCCCCAGCATTTT
v_call: TRBV7-8; d_call: TRBD2; j_call: TRBJ2-3; cdr3_aa: CASSLAAGGLTDTQYF; cdr3_nt: TGTGCCAGCAGCTTAGCGGCGGGGGGGCTGACAGATACGCAGTATTTT